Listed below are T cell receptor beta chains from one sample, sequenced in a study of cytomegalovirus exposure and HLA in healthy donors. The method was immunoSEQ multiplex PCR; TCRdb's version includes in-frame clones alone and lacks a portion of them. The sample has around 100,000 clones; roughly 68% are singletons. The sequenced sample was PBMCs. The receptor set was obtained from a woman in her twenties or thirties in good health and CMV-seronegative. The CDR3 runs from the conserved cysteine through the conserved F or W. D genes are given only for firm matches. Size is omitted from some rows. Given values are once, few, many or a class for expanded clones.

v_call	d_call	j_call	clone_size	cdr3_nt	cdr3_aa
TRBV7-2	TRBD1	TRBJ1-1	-	TGTGCCAGCAGCCAGAAAGGGGGCGCGAACACTGAAGCTTTCTTT	CASSQKGGANTEAFF
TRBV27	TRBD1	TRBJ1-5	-	TGTGCCAGCAGCGACAGGGAGAGGCAGCCCCAGCATTTT	CASSDRERQPQHF
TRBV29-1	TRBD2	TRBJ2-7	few	TGCAGCGTGGAGGGGACTAGCGGGACCTACGAGCAGTACTTC	CSVEGTSGTYEQYF
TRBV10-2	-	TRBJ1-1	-	TGCGCCAGCAGTGAGTCGAGGGTGAACACTGAAGCTTTCTTT	CASSESRVNTEAFF
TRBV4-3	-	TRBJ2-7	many	TGCGCCAGCAGCCAAGATAGCGGTAACGAGCAGTACTTC	CASSQDSGNEQYF
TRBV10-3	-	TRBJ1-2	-	TGTGCCATCAGTTATCAGGGGACCCGAGGCTACACCTTC	CAISYQGTRGYTF
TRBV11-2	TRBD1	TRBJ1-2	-	TGTGCCAGCAGCTTAGTAGCAGGGGGCAACTATGGCTACACCTTC	CASSLVAGGNYGYTF
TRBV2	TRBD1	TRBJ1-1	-	TGTGCCAGCAGTGGGACAGGGAAGAACACTGAAGCTTTCTTT	CASSGTGKNTEAFF
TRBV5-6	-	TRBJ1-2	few	TGTGCCAGCAGCGGCGGTCCTGCTAACTATGGCTACACCTTC	CASSGGPANYGYTF
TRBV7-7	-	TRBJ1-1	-	TGTGCCAGCAGCCGCCGACAGAACACTGAAGCTTTCTTT	CASSRRQNTEAFF
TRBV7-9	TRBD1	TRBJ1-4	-	TGTGCCAGCAGCTCGACAGGGATAACTAATGAAAAACTGTTTTTT	CASSSTGITNEKLFF
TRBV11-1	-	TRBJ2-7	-	TGTGCCAGCAGCCTCTCTAGCGCAGGCAGAGCCTACGAGCAGTACTTC	CASSLSSAGRAYEQYF
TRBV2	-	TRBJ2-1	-	TGTGCCAGCAGTGGGGTGGCAGGGACAAATGAGCAGTTCTTC	CASSGVAGTNEQFF
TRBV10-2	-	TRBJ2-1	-	TGCGCCAGCAGTCGCGGTGGATTCTTCAGCTCCTACAATGAGCAGTTCTTC	CASSRGGFFSSYNEQFF
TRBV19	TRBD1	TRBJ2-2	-	TGTGCCAGTTCACAGGGGGCGGACACCGGGGAGCTGTTTTTT	CASSQGADTGELFF
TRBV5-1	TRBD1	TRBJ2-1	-	TGCGCCAGCAGCGGGCGGACAGGGGGCGCCTACAATGAGCAGTTCTTC	CASSGRTGGAYNEQFF
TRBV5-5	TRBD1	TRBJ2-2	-	TGTGCCAGCAGCTTGAACAGGGGGCTGCCCGGGGAGCTGTTTTTT	CASSLNRGLPGELFF
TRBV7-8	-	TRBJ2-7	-	TGTGCCAGCAGCCTATACTACGAGCAGTACTTC	CASSLYYEQYF
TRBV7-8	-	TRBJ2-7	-	TGTGCCAGCAGCTTAGGATCGGGTTTGTCGGACGAGCAGTACTTC	CASSLGSGLSDEQYF
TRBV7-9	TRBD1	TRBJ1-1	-	TGTGCCAGCAGCCCAAGTCGACAGGGGAACACTGAAGCTTTCTTT	CASSPSRQGNTEAFF
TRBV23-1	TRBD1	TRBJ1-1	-	TGCGCCAGCAGCCGACAGGGGGCGCGCACTGAAGCTTTCTTT	CASSRQGARTEAFF
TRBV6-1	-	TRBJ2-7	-	TGTGCCAGCAAGGCAGGTACTTCCTACGAGCAGTACTTC	CASKAGTSYEQYF
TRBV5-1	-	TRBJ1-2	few	TGCGCCAGCAGCTTTACAGGAGAATATGGCTACACCTTC	CASSFTGEYGYTF
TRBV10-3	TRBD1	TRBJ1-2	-	TGTGCCATCAGTGAGAGCTTGGGACAGGGGGTAGGCTACACCTTC	CAISESLGQGVGYTF
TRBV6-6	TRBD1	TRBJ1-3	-	TGTGCCAGCAGTATGGGACAGCCAAACACCATATATTTT	CASSMGQPNTIYF
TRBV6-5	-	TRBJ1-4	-	TGTGCCAGCCGGGCGGGGGGGGAAAAACTGTTTTTT	CASRAGGEKLFF
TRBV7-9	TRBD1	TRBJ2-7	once	TGTTCCAGCAGCTCCGGGACAGGGTTGTCGGGCTACGAGCAGTACTTC	CSSSSGTGLSGYEQYF
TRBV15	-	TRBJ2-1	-	TGTGCCACCAGCAGAGATCGCGGGGGCGGGTTGAATGAGCAGTTCTTC	CATSRDRGGGLNEQFF
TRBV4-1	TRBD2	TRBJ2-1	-	TGCGCCAGCAGCCAAGAAAGCGTAGCGGGAGGCTACAATGAGCAGTTCTTC	CASSQESVAGGYNEQFF
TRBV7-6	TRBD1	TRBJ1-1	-	TGTGCCAGCAGCAAGCTAGGACAGGGGTCTGAAGCTTTCTTT	CASSKLGQGSEAFF
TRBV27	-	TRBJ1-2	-	TGTGCCAGCAGTTCGCGGGGATCTGGCTACACCTTC	CASSSRGSGYTF
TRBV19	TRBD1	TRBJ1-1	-	TGTGCCAGTAGTGCCACAGGGGCAGAAGCTTTCTTT	CASSATGAEAFF
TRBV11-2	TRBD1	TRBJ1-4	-	TGTGCCAGCAGCGGCAGGACAGGGAATGAAAAACTGTTTTTT	CASSGRTGNEKLFF
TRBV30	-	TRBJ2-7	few	TGTGCCTGGAGTCCCGGGAGCTATTCTCGCGAGCAGTACTTC	CAWSPGSYSREQYF
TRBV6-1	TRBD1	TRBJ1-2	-	TGTGCCAGCAGTGAAGGGAGGACAGGGGTATATGGTGACACCTTC	CASSEGRTGVYGDTF
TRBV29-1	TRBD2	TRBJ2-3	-	TGCAGCGGTGGACTAGCGGGGGGTAATACGCAGTATTTT	CSGGLAGGNTQYF
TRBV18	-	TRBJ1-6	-	TGTGCCAGCTCGCCCGGGTCGGGGGATAATTCACCCCTCCACTTT	CASSPGSGDNSPLHF
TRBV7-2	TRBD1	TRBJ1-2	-	TGTGCCAGCAGCCCGGACAGGCCGAGGAGCTATGGCTACACCTTC	CASSPDRPRSYGYTF
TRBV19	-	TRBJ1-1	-	TGTGCCAGTAGTATTAGCGAGACCATGAACACTGAAGCTTTCTTT	CASSISETMNTEAFF
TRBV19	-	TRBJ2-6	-	TGTGCCAGTAGTATGGCTGGGGCCTCTGGGGCCAACGTCCTGACTTTC	CASSMAGASGANVLTF
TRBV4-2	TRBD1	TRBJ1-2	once	TGTGCCAGCAGCCAAGAGTACACGACGAGGGGGCAGGGATATGGCTACACCTTC	CASSQEYTTRGQGYGYTF
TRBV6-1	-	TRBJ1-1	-	TGTGCCAGCAGGAGGGCGAACACTGAAGCTTTCTTT	CASRRANTEAFF
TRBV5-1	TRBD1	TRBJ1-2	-	TGCGCCAGCAGCTTGCCCGGGACAGGGGGCGAAGATGGCTACACCTTC	CASSLPGTGGEDGYTF
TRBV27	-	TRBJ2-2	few	TGTGCCACCCAAGAATATGCCGGTAGTGGCACCGGGGAGCTGTTTTTT	CATQEYAGSGTGELFF
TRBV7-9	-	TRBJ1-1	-	TGTGCCAGCAGGCCATCGAGGCAGAACACTGAAGCTTTCTTT	CASRPSRQNTEAFF
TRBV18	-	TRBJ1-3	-	TGTGCCAGCTCACCGTACAGGGTGATTGGAAACACCATATATTTT	CASSPYRVIGNTIYF
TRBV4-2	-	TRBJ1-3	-	TGTGCCAGCAGCCAAGAAGGGAGAGCTGGAAACACCATATATTTT	CASSQEGRAGNTIYF
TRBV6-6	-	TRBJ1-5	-	TGTGCCAGCAACCAGCGGGGTGAGGATCAGCCCCAGCATTTT	CASNQRGEDQPQHF
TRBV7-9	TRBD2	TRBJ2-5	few	TGTGCCAGCAGGGCGGCGGGAGGGAACCAAGAGACCCAGTACTTC	CASRAAGGNQETQYF
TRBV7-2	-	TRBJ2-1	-	TGTGCCAGCAGCGGTAGCGACGGAGGGCCTCACAATGAGCAGTTCTTC	CASSGSDGGPHNEQFF
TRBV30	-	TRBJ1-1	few	TGTGCCTGGAGTGAGGGAGTTAACACTGAAGCTTTCTTT	CAWSEGVNTEAFF
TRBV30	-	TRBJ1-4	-	TGTGCCTGGAGGGAGGGGTACCCTGAAAAACTGTTTTTT	CAWREGYPEKLFF
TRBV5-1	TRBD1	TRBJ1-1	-	TGCGCCAGCAGCTTGGGGACAGGGCAAATGAACACTGAAGCTTTCTTT	CASSLGTGQMNTEAFF
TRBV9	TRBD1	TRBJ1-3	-	TGTGCCAGCAGCCAAGGACAGGGGGCCTTGTTCGGAAACACCATATATTTT	CASSQGQGALFGNTIYF
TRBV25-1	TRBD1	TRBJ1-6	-	TGTGCCAGCAGACGACAGGGGTGGAATTCACCCCTCCACTTT	CASRRQGWNSPLHF